This T cell receptor beta chain was captured in a study of T cell changes during pregnancy in multiple sclerosis. Profiled with immunoSEQ multiplex PCR; TCRdb holds only in-frame clones, not every one. Here the sample spans roughly 90,000 clones, about 93% being singletons. This clonotype originated in a female donor with multiple sclerosis, enrolled in a pregnancy study. The source material was peripheral blood, sampled in the first trimester of pregnancy.

The CDR3 nucleotides read TGTGCCAGCAGCTCGATGAGGGGGGGCCTGGTAACCGGGGAGCTGTTTTTT. It yields the protein CASSSMRGGLVTGELFF. The V gene is TRBV7-9, the J gene TRBJ2-2; TRBD2 might be the D (7 bases). The V gene lost 4 bases and the J gene lost 5 bases, with 20 bases spanning the gap. The CDR3 loop spans 17 amino acids. Germline assignment: CDR1 SEHNR and CDR2 FQNEAQ (reference sequence).